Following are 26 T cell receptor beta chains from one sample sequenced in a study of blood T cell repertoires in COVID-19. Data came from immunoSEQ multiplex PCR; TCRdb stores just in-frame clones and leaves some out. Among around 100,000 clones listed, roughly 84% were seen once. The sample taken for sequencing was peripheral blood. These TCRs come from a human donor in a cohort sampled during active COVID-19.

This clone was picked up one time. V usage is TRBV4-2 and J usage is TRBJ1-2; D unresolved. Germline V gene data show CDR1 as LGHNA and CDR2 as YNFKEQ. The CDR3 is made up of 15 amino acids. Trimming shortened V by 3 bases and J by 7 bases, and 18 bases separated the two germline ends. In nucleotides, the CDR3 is TGTGCCAGCAGCCAGTTCGCGGAGGGTTATGGTGGCTACACCTTC. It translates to CASSQFAEGYGGYTF.

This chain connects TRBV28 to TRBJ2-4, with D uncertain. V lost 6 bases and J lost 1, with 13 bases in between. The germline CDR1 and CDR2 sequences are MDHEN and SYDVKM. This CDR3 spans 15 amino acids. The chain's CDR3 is CASSPRQVAKNIQYF. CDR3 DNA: TGTGCCAGCAGCCCTCGCCAGGTTGCCAAAAACATTCAGTACTTC.

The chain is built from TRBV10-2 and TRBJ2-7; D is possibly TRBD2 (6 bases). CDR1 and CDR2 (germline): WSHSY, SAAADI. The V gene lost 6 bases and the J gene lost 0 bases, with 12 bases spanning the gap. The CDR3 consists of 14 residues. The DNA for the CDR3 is TGCGCCAGCAGACCCGACGGGAGCTCCTACGAGCAGTACTTC. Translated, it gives CASRPDGSSYEQYF.

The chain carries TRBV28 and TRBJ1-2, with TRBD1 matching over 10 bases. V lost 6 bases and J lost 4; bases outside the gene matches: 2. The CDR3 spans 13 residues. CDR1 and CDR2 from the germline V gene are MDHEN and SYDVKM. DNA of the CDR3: TGTGCCAGCAGGGGGGACAGGGGCTATGGCTACACCTTC. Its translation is CASRGDRGYGYTF.

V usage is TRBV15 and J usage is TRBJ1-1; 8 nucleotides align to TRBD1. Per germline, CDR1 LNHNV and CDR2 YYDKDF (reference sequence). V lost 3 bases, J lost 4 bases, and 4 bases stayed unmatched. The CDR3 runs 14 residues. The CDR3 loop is CATSRGTGITEAFF. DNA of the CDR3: TGTGCCACCAGCAGGGGGACAGGCATCACTGAAGCTTTCTTT.

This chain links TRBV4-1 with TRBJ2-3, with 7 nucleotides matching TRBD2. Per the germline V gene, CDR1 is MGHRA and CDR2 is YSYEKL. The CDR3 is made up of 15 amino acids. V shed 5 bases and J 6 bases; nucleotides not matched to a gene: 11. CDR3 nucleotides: TGCGCCAGCAGCTTGCCCCCGGGACTAATGGATACGCAGTATTTT. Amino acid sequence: CASSLPPGLMDTQYF.

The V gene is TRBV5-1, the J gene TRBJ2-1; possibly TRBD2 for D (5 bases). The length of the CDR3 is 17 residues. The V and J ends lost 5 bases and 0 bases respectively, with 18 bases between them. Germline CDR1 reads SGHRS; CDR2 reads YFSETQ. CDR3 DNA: TGCGCCAGCAGAAGTTTTGGCGGGCCGAGCTCCTACAATGAGCAGTTCTTC. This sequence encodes CASRSFGGPSSYNEQFF.

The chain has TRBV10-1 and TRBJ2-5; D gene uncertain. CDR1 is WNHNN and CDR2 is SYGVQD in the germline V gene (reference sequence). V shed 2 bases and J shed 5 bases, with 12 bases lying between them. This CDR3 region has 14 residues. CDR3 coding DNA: TGCGCCAGCAGTGAGAGTCTGGGCGCGGAGACCCAGTACTTC. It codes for CASSESLGAETQYF.

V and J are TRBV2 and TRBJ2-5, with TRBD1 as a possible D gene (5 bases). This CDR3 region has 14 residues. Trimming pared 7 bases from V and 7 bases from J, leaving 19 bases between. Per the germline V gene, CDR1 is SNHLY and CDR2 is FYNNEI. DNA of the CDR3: TGTGCCAGCACCGACAAAGGGCCAAGGGGGACCCAGTACTTC. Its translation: CASTDKGPRGTQYF.

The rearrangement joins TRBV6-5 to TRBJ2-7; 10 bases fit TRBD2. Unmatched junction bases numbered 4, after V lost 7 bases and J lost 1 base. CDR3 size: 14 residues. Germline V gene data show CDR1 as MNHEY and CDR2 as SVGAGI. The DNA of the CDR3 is TGTGCCAGCATCACTAGCGGGGATTCCTACGAGCAGTACTTC. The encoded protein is CASITSGDSYEQYF.

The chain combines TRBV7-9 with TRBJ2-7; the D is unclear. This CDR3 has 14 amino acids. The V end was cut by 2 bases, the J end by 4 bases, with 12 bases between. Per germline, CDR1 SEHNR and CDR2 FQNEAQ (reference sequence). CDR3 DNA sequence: TGTGCCAGCAGCTTACTAGAGACCGGATACGAGCAGTACTTC. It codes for CASSLLETGYEQYF.

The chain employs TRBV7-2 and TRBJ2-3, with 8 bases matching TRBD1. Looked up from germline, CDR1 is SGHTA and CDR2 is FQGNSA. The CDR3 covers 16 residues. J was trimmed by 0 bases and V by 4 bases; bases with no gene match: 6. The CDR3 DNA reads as TGTGCCAGCAGCTCGCGAACAGGGGGGAGCACAGATACGCAGTATTTT. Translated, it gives CASSSRTGGSTDTQYF.

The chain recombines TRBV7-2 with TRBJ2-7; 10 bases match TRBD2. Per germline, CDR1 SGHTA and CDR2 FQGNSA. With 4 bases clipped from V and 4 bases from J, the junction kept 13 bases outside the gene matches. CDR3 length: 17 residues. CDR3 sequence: CASSWDKPTSGLYEQYF. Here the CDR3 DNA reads TGTGCCAGCAGCTGGGACAAACCGACTAGCGGGCTATACGAGCAGTACTTC.

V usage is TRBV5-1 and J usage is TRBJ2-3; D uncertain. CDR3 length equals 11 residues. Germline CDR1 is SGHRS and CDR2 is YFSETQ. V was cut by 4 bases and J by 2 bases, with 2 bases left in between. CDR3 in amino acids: CASSLTDTQYF. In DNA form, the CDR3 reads TGCGCCAGCAGCCTCACAGATACGCAGTATTTT.

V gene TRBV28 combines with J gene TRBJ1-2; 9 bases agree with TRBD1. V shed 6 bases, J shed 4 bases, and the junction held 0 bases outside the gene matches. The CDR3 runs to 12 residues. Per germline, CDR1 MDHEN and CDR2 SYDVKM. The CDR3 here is CASRQGAYGYTF. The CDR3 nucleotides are TGTGCCAGCAGACAGGGGGCCTATGGCTACACCTTC.

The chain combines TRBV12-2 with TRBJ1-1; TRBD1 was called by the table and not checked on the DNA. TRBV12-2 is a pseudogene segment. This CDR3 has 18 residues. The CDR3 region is CASRLDHTGGIGNTEAFF. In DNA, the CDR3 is TGTGCAAGTCGCTTAGATCATACAGGGGGCATTGGGAACACTGAAGCTTTCTTT.

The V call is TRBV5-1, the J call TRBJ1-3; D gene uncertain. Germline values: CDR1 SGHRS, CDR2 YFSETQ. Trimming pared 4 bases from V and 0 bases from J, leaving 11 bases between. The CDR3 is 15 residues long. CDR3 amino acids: CASSLDWSSGNTIYF. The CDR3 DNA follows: TGCGCCAGCAGCCTCGACTGGAGCTCTGGAAACACCATATATTTT.

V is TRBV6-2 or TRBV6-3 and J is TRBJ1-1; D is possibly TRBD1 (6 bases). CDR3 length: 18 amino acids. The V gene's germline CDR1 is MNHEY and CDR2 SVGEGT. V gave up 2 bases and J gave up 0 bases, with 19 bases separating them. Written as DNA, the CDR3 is TGTGCCAGCAGTTACCCGCTTCCACGACAGGACTTGAACACTGAAGCTTTCTTT. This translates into CASSYPLPRQDLNTEAFF.

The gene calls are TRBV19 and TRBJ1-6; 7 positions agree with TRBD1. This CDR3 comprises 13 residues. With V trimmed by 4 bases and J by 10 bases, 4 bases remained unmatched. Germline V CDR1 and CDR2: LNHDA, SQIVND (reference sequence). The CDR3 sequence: CASSRDSLSPLHF. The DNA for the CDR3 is TGTGCCAGTAGTAGGGACAGCTTGTCACCCCTCCACTTT.

The CDR3 protein is CASSLDSGLGLGEQYF. Here the CDR3 DNA reads TGTGCCAGCAGCTTAGACTCGGGACTAGGGTTGGGGGAGCAGTACTTC. This chain joins TRBV7-2 and TRBJ2-7; 8 bases agree with TRBD2. The trim removed 1 base at V and 7 bases at J, leaving 12 bases unmatched. From germline, CDR1 is SGHTA and CDR2 FQGNSA. There are 16 residues in the CDR3.

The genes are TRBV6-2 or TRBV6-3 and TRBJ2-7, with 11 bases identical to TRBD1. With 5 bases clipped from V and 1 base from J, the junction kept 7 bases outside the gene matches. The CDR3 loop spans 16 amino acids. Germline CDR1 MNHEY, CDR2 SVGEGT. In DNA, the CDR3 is TGTGCCAGCAGTCGCTATGGACAGGGGGCATCCTACGAGCAGTACTTC. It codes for CASSRYGQGASYEQYF.

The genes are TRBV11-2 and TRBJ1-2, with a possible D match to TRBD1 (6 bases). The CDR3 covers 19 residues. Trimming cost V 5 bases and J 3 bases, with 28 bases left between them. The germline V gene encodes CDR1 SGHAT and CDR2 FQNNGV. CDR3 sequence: CASSNTGTKIVGVDYGYTF. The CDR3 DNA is TGTGCCAGCAGCAATACCGGGACAAAGATTGTAGGCGTCGACTATGGCTACACCTTC.

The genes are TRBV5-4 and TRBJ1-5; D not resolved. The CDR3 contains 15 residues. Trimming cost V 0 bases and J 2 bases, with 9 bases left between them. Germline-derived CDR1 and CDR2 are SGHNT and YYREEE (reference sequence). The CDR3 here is CASSLEPGGNQPQHF. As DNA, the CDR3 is TGTGCCAGCAGCTTGGAGCCGGGAGGCAATCAGCCCCAGCATTTT.

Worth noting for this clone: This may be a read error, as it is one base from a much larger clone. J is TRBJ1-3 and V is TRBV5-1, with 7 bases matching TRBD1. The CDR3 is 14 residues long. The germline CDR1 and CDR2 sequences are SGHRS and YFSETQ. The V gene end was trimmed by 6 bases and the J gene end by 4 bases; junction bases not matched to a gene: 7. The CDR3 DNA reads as TGCGCCAGCAACTCGACAGGGTCCGGAAACACCATATATTTT. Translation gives CASNSTGSGNTIYF.

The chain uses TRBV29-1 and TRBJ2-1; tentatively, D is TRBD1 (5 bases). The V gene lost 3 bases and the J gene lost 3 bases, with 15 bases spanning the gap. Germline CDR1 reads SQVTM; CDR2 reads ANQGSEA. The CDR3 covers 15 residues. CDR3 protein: CSVDLRSRGYNEQFF. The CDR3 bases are TGCAGCGTTGATTTAAGGTCTAGGGGCTACAATGAGCAGTTCTTC.

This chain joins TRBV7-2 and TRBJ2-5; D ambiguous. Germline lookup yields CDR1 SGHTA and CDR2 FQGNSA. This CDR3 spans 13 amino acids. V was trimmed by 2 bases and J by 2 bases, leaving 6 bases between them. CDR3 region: CASSLTYQETQYF. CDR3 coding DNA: TGTGCCAGCAGCTTAACCTATCAAGAGACCCAGTACTTC.